A selection of T cell receptor beta chains follows, all from one sample in a study of CD8 T cells in ankylosing spondylitis. From the 5' RACE reads, TCRdb called clonotypes with MiXCR, one entry per CDR3 protein. The sample carries under 10,000 distinct CDR3 sequences, 5% to 6.5% recorded once. The sample consisted of blood, either unsorted or a sorted T cell fraction (not recorded which). All receptors come from a female donor with ankylosing spondylitis or in good health (not recorded which). Each CDR3 is given with its conserved first and last residue. D genes are given only for firm matches. Expanded clones are given a class, and other clones once, few, many or no size at all.

size	V	D	J	DNA	CDR3
.	TRBV9	TRBD1	TRBJ2-7	TGTGCCAGCAGTCGGACAGGGGAGCGCGAGCAGTACTTC	CASSRTGEREQYF
.	TRBV10-1	TRBD1	TRBJ1-5	TGCGCCAGCACCCAGGGACAGGGCTATAGCAATCAGCCCCAGCATTTT	CASTQGQGYSNQPQHF
medium-sized	TRBV9	.	TRBJ2-3	TGTGCCAGCAGCGTAGTTAGCAGGGTTACAGATACGCAGTATTTT	CASSVVSRVTDTQYF
many	TRBV9	TRBD1	TRBJ2-2	TGTGCCAGCAGCTTAGCAGGGACAGGGTATGCCGGGGAGCTGTTTTTT	CASSLAGTGYAGELFF
many	TRBV9	TRBD1	TRBJ2-7	TGTGCCAGCAGCGCATCCGGGACAGGGGTTAACGAGCAGTACTTC	CASSASGTGVNEQYF
few	TRBV9	TRBD2	TRBJ2-3	TGTGCCAGCAGCGATCTCGGGACTAGCGGCGGAGATACGCAGTATTTT	CASSDLGTSGGDTQYF
medium-sized	TRBV9	.	TRBJ1-2	TGTGCCAGCAGCGTAGCGGCCAGTAACTATGGCTACACCTTC	CASSVAASNYGYTF
few	TRBV9	.	TRBJ1-1	TGTGCCAGCAGCGGAAAAACAGGGTTTGAAGCTTTCTTT	CASSGKTGFEAFF
many	TRBV9	TRBD2	TRBJ2-7	TGTGCCAGCAGCGTAGATTCGGGACTAGCGTTCAACGAGCAGTACTTC	CASSVDSGLAFNEQYF
many	TRBV9	TRBD2	TRBJ2-2	TGTGCCAGCAGTATAGCGGGCGGAGGTGGGACCGGGGAGCTGTTTTTT	CASSIAGGGGTGELFF
many	TRBV9	.	TRBJ2-1	TGTGCCAGCAGCGTAGTGGGAGCCCAGTTCAATGAGCAGTTCTTC	CASSVVGAQFNEQFF
.	TRBV9	.	TRBJ1-1	TGTGCCAGCAGCGAAAGGGGGGTAGACACTGAAGCTTTCTTT	CASSERGVDTEAFF
many	TRBV9	.	TRBJ2-2	TGTGCCAGCAGCGTCCTCACCCAACGGGACACCGGGGAGCTGTTTTTT	CASSVLTQRDTGELFF
many	TRBV9	TRBD2	TRBJ2-1	TGTGCCAGCAGCTCCCCCGTAGCGGGGGGGCCGGATGAGCAGTTCTTC	CASSSPVAGGPDEQFF
medium-sized	TRBV9	.	TRBJ1-3	TGTGCCAGCAGCGCGGGACGTTCCTCTGGAAACACCATATATTTT	CASSAGRSSGNTIYF
many	TRBV9	.	TRBJ2-3	TGTGCCAGCAGCGTAGAACCAGATCTCACAGATACGCAGTATTTT	CASSVEPDLTDTQYF
many	TRBV9	TRBD1	TRBJ2-3	TGTGCCAGCAGCCTAGGGGGCTTAGGCACAGATACGCAGTATTTT	CASSLGGLGTDTQYF
few	TRBV9	.	TRBJ2-2	TGTGCCAGCAGCGTATGGGCCGGGGCCTCGAACACCGGGGAGCTGTTTTTT	CASSVWAGASNTGELFF
many	TRBV9	.	TRBJ2-7	TGTGCCAGCAGCGTAGTTTCGGGATTTGAGCAGTACTTC	CASSVVSGFEQYF
many	TRBV9	TRBD1	TRBJ2-3	TGTGCCAGCAGCGTAGACGGGACAGGAGATACGCAGTATTTT	CASSVDGTGDTQYF
medium-sized	TRBV9	.	TRBJ1-1	TGTGCCAGCAGCGGAAGGGAGAGCAACACTGAAGCTTTCTTT	CASSGRESNTEAFF
many	TRBV9	TRBD1	TRBJ2-2	TGTGCCAGCAGCGTAGAGCGACAGGGGGCAATCACCGGGGAGCTGTTTTTT	CASSVERQGAITGELFF
many	TRBV9	.	TRBJ1-3	TGTGCCAGCAGATCAGACAGCGACTCGAAAAACACCATATATTTT	CASRSDSDSKNTIYF
many	TRBV9	.	TRBJ2-1	TGTGCCAGCAGCGTATTTGGTAGCGAGGATGAGCAGTTCTTC	CASSVFGSEDEQFF
.	TRBV9	TRBD2	TRBJ2-3	TGTGCCAGCAGCGATGCCCCATCCCGGACTAGCGGGAGCCCGCGCACAGATACGCAGTATTTT	CASSDAPSRTSGSPRTDTQYF